This TCR beta chain stems from a study of T cell responses to AZD1222 COVID-19 vaccine. Study details: Analyses pooled second doses at about 4 or about 12 weeks.

Profiling relied on immunoSEQ multiplex PCR, and the TCRdb table lists in-frame clones only, not all of them. The table has about 100,000 clones, around 85% seen once. The germline V gene has CDR1 GTSNPN and CDR2 SVGIG (reference sequence). This CDR3 is built from 13 residues. Germline trimming cut 3 bases from V and 7 bases from J; bases unmatched to any gene: 4. The source was peripheral blood, collected on day 0 of AZD1222 vaccination. The rearrangement uses TRBV30 and TRBJ1-4, with TRBD1 identical over 8 bases. The receptor comes from an adult in good health. The CDR3: CAWRARGLEKLFF. CDR3 nucleotides: TGTGCCTGGAGAGCCAGGGGGCTTGAAAAACTGTTTTTT. Complete variable domain (other parts from reference TRBV30 and TRBJ1-4): SQTIHQWPATLVQPVGSPLSLECTVEGTSNPNLYWYRQAAGRGLQLLFYSVGIGQISSEVPQNLSASRPQDRQFILSSKKLLLSDSGFYLCAWRARGLEKLFFGSGTQLSVL.